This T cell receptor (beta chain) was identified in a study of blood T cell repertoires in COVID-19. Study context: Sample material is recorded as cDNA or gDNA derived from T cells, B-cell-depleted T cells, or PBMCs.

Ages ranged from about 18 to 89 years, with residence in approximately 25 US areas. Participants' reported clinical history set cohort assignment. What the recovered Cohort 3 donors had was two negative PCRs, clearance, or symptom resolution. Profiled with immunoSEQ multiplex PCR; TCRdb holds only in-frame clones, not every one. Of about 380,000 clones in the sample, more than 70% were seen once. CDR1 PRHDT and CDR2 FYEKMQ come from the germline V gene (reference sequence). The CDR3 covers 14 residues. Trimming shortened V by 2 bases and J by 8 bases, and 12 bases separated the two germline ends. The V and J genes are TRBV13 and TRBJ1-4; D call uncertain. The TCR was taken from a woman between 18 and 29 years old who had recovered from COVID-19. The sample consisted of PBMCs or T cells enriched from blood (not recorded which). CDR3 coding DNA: TGTGCCAGCAGCTTAAGAGGGTTGGAGGAAAAACTGTTTTTT. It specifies CASSLRGLEEKLFF.